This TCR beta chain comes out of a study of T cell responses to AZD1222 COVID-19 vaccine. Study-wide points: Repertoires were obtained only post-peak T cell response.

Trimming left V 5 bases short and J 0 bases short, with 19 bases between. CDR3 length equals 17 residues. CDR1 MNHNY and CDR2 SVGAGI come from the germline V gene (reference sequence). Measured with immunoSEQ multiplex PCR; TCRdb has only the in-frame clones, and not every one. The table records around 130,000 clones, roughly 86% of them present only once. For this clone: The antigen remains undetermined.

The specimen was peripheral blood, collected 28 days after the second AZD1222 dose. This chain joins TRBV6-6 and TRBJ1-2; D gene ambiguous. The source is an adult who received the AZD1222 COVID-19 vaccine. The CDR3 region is CASSLTLEARTNYGYTF. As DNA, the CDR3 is TGTGCCAGCAGTCTTACCTTGGAGGCCAGAACTAACTATGGCTACACCTTC.